The 7 T cell receptor beta chains presented below share a single source sample, sequenced in a study of control samples from healthy donors and cancer patients. The protocol was immunoSEQ multiplex PCR, while the TCRdb copy is restricted to in-frame clones and leaves out a portion. This sample carries approximately 70,000 clones, roughly nine tenths of them seen once, and the ten largest clones take about 6%. Input material: PBMCs. The receptors shown here come from a man aged 60 to 75 with colorectal cancer.

In its sample, this clone was seen once. The rearrangement links TRBV5-5 to TRBJ1-5; D is undetermined. The length of the CDR3 is 14 residues. V was trimmed by 3 bases and J by 1 base, leaving 8 bases between them. Germline lookup yields CDR1 SGHKS and CDR2 YYEKEE (reference sequence). The DNA of the CDR3 is TGTGCCAGCAGCTCACGGGAGAGCAATCAGCCCCAGCATTTT. Protein: CASSSRESNQPQHF.

This sequence joins TRBV6-5 and TRBJ1-6, with D uncertain. Germline V gene data show CDR1 as MNHEY and CDR2 as SVGAGI. The CDR3 has 15 residues. V lost 2 bases and J 7 bases, leaving 12 bases between the germline ends. The CDR3 DNA is TGTGCCAGCAGTTACGGAGGACCGCCGAATTCACCCCTCCACTTT. Translating it yields CASSYGGPPNSPLHF.

This chain joins TRBV7-9 and TRBJ2-3; D gene ambiguous. V lost 1 base and J 2 bases, leaving 10 bases between the germline ends. Germline V lookup: CDR1 SEHNR, CDR2 FQNEAQ (reference sequence). This CDR3 comprises 15 residues. The DNA for the CDR3 is TGTGCCAGCAGCTTAGAAGGTATCCTCACAGATACGCAGTATTTT. It is translated as CASSLEGILTDTQYF.

The chain is built from TRBV4-1 and TRBJ2-5; either TRBD1 or TRBD2 may fit D (5 bases each). The germline V and J ends were trimmed by 4 bases and 5 bases, with 11 bases remaining between them. The CDR3 loop spans 13 amino acids. Germline lookup yields CDR1 MGHRA and CDR2 YSYEKL. CDR3 residues: CASSRTEGETQYF. The CDR3 coding sequence is TGCGCCAGCAGCCGAACAGAGGGGGAGACCCAGTACTTC.

This clone was counted once. The CDR3 DNA reads as TGTGCCACCAGCAGAGGGGGGCGGCAGTTTAATCAGCCCCAGCATTTT. This encodes CATSRGGRQFNQPQHF. The chain combines TRBV15 with TRBJ1-5, with D perhaps TRBD1 (6 bases). The V gene lost 1 base and the J gene lost 4 bases, with 14 bases spanning the gap. Germline V gene lookup returns CDR1 LNHNV and CDR2 YYDKDF (reference sequence). CDR3 length: 16 amino acids.

With respect to this clone: The germline gene is not matched at one end of the junction; a read error may be the cause. CDR3 nucleotide sequence: TGTGCCAGCAGCTTAGCCCAGGCGGACAGGAACTTT. It translates to CASSLAQADRNF. The V and J genes are TRBV7-9 and TRBJ2-3; 7 bases are a match to TRBD1. The CDR3 has 12 residues. The germline V gene has CDR1 SEHNR and CDR2 FQNEAQ (reference sequence).

The CDR3 region has the DNA TGCGCCAGCAGCCAACAACCCGGGACAGTTGGCGAGCAGTACTTC. As protein: CASSQQPGTVGEQYF. This chain links TRBV4-3 with TRBJ2-7, with 7 bases that match TRBD1. The CDR3 has 15 residues. Germline values: CDR1 LGHNA, CDR2 YSLEER. The ends lost 2 bases at V and 6 bases at J; junction bases unmatched: 10.